This TCR beta chain was captured in a study of regulatory T cells in long-lasting Graves disease. Building the TCR beta libraries relied on iRepertoire HTBI primers, and CDR3 regions underwent Arm-PCR. A single record per CDR3 protein comes from TCRdb applying MiXCR to the multiplex PCR reads. The sample consists of roughly 450,000 distinct CDR3 sequences, 23% of them appearing once. This CDR3 spans 13 amino acids. V lost 7 bases and J lost 7, with 15 bases in between. Per the germline V gene, CDR1 is KGHDR and CDR2 is SFDVKD. Remarks on this clonotype: The antigen is unknown.

As for time point: persistent/refractory GD, antithyroid drugs over 5 years with positive TRAb. TCR sequences were obtained from RNA taken from PBMCs. Study outcomes and limitations: Graves' patients with persistent disease showed TCR diversity lower than patients newly diagnosed.

Material: peripheral blood mononuclear cells (PBMCs), obtained when the disease was refractory, from a patient treated with antithyroid drugs. This chain connects TRBV24-1 to TRBJ1-1; the D is unclear. The TCR sequence derives from a female donor with Graves disease. The CDR3 here is CATSHNKIGEAFF. Written as DNA, the CDR3 is TGTGCCACCAGCCACAATAAAATTGGTGAAGCTTTCTTT.